Here is one T cell receptor (beta chain) with its context. One end of the junction varies from germline; a read error may be responsible. The CDR3 length is 15 residues. Looked up from germline, CDR1 is SSHAT and CDR2 is FNYEAQ (reference sequence). The record originates from a study of response to subunit inactivated influenza vaccine. Each CDR3 protein is one row after TCRdb ran MiXCR on the RT-PCR reads. This table holds a few hundred thousand distinct CDR3 sequences, about 10% found once. This sample also appeared in a second study, on T cells expressing NK-cell markers. That work contributes: The authors generated TCR beta cDNA through 5'RACE template switching with UMIs. HCMV seropositivity marked most of the eight sequenced donors; one was seronegative. As a fraction of CD8+ T cells, dominant NKG2C+ clonotypes reached about 1.0-8% in a handful of donors.

Sequenced here: PBMCs from blood, sampled on the day of vaccination. The clonotype was recovered from a middle-aged man who received an inactivated influenza vaccine. The chain employs TRBV7-7 and TRBJ2-7; 12 bases are shared with TRBD1. CDR3 in amino acids: CASSPGTGGDYEQYF. The CDR3 nucleotides are TGTGCTAGCAGCCCTGGGACAGGGGGCGACTACGAGCAGTACTTC.